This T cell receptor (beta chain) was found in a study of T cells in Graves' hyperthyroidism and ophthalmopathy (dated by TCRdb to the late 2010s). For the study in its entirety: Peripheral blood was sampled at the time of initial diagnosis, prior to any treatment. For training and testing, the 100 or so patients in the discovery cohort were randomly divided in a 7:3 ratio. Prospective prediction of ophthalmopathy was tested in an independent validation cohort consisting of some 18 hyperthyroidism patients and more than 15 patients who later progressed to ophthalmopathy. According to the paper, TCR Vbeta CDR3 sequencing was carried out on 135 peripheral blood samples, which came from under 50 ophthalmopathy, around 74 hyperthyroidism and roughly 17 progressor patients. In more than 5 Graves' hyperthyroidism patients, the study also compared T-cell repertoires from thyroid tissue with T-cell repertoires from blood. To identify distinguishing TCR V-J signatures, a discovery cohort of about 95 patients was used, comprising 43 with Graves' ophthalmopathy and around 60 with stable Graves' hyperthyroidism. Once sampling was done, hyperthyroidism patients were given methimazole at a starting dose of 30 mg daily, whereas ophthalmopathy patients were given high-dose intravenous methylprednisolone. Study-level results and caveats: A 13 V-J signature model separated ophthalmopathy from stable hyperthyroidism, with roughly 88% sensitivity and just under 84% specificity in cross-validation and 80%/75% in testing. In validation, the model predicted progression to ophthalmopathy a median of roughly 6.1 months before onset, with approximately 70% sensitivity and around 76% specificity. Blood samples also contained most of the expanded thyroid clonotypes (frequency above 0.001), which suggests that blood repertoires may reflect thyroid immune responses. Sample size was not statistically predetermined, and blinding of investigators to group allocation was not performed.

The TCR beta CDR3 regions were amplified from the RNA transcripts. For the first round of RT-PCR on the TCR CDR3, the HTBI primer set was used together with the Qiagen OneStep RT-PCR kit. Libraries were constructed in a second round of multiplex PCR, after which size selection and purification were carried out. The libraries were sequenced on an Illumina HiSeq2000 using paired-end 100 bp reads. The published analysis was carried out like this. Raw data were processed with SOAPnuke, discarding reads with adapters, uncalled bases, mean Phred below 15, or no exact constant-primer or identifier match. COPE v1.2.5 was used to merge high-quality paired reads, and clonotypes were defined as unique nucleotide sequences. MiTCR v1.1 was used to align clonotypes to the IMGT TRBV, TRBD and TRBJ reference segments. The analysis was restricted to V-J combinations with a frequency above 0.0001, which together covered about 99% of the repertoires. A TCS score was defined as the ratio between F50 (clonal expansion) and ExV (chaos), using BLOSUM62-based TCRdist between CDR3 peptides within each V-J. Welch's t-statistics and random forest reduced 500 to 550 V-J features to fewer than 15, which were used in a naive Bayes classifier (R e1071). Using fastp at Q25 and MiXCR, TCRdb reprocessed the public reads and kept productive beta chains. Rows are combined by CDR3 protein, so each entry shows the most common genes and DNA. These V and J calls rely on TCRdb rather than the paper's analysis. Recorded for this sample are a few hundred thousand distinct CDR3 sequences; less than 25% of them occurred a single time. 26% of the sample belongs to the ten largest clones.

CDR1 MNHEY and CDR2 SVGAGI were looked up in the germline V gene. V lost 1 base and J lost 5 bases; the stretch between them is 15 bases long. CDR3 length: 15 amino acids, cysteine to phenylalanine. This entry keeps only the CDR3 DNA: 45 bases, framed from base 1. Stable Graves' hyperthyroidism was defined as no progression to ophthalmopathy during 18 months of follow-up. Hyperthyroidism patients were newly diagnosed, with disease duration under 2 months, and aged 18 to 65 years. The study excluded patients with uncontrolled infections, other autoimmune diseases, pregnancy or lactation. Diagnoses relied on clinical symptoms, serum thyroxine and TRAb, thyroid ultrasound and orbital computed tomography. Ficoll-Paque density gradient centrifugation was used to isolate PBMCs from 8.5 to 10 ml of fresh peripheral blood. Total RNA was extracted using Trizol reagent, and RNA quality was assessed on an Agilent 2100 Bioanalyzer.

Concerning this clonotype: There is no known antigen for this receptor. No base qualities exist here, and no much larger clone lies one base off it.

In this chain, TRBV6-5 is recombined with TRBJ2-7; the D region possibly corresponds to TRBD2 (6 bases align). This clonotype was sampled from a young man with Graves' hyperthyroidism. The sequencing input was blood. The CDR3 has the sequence CASSYLAALGHEQYF. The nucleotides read TGTGCCAGCAGTTACTTAGCGGCCCTTGGCCACGAGCAGTACTTC.